The subject of this entry is one TCR beta chain. Primers included in the PCR were 60 Vbeta and 13 Jbeta primers. Clones were read by immunoSEQ multiplex PCR, and TCRdb kept only the in-frame ones, dropping some. This sample's clone table lists tens of thousands of clones. Trimming cost V 2 bases and J 5 bases, with 3 bases left between them. The CDR3 totals 11 residues. The germline gives CDR1 MDHEN, CDR2 SYDVKM. The sample belongs to a study of cytomegalovirus exposure and HLA in healthy donors. The chain is built from TRBV28 and TRBJ1-2, with D hard to call. This TCR was sampled from a woman in her 40s in good health and CMV-seropositive. Sequenced material: PBMCs. The CDR3 is CASSLEYGYTF. The CDR3 DNA reads TGTGCCAGCAGTTTAGAGTATGGCTACACCTTC.